This T cell receptor (beta chain) was captured by sequencing in a study of shared clonotypes between healthy human individuals. Study-wide background: For every donor, three CD4 naive, three CD4 memory, two CD8 naive and one CD8 memory plates were used.

The naive CD8 population came from CD45RO-negative cells selected for CCR7, without terminally differentiated effector memory CD45RA+ cells. V was clipped by 5 bases and J by 1 base, with 9 bases between them. This CDR3 is built from 13 residues. Clones were read by immunoSEQ multiplex PCR, and TCRdb kept only the in-frame ones, dropping some. Of around 2,000,000 clones in the sample, about 94% are singletons; the top ten hold 1.2%. The rearrangement links TRBV23-1 to TRBJ2-7; D unresolved. TRBV23-1 is identified as an open reading frame with a role that is uncertain. The source of this sequence is a man in his late teens or twenties in good health. The sample consisted of naive CD8+ T cells sorted from blood. CDR3 DNA sequence: TGCGCCAGCAGTGAACCGAAATCCTACGAGCAGTACTTC. Protein sequence: CASSEPKSYEQYF.